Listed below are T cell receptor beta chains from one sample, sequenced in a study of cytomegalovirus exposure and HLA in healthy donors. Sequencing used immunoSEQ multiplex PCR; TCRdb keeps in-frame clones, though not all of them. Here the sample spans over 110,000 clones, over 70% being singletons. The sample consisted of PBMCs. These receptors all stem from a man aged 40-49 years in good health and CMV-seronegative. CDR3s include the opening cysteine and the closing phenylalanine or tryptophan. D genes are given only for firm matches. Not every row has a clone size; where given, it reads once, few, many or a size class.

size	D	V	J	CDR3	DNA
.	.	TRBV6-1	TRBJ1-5	CASSEVARGGQPQHF	TGTGCCAGCAGTGAAGTTGCCAGGGGTGGTCAGCCCCAGCATTTT
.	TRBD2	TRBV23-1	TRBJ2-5	CASRLAGNQETQYF	TGCGCCAGCCGACTAGCGGGGAACCAAGAGACCCAGTACTTC
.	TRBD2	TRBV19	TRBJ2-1	CASTTGGSEQFF	TGTGCCAGTACCACGGGGGGTAGTGAGCAGTTCTTC
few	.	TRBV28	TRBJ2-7	CASSELEYEQYF	TGTGCCAGCAGCGAACTAGAGTACGAGCAGTACTTC
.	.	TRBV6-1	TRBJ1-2	CASSEREGYGYTF	TGTGCCAGCAGTGAACGAGAGGGCTATGGCTACACCTTC
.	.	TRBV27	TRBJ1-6	CANARSYNSPLHF	TGTGCCAACGCGCGCTCCTATAATTCACCCCTCCACTTT
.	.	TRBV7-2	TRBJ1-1	CASSGRVANTEAFF	TGTGCCAGCAGCGGCAGGGTGGCGAACACTGAAGCTTTCTTT
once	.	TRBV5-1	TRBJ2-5	CASSLAKGGQRQETQYF	TGCGCCAGCAGCTTGGCCAAGGGGGGGCAACGCCAAGAGACCCAGTACTTC
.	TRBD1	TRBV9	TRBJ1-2	CASSSDRDGYTF	TGTGCCAGCAGCTCTGACAGGGATGGCTACACCTTC
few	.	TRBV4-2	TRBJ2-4	CASSQDIMIEGLAKNIQYF	TGTGCCAGCAGCCAAGATATAATGATCGAGGGCCTAGCCAAAAACATTCAGTACTTC
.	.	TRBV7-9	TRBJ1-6	CASSLSSSRGSPLHF	TGTGCCAGCAGCTTATCCAGTTCCCGGGGTTCACCCCTCCACTTT
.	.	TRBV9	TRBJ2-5	CASGGGSQETQYF	TGTGCCAGCGGGGGGGGCAGCCAAGAGACCCAGTACTTC
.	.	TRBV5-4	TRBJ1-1	CASSLGGVGGTEAFF	TGTGCCAGCAGCTTGGGGGGGGTCGGAGGGACTGAAGCTTTCTTT
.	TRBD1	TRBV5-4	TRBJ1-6	CASSDPDRGSNSPLHF	TGTGCCAGCAGTGACCCGGACAGGGGAAGCAATTCACCCCTCCACTTT
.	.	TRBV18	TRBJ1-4	CASSPAGILTNEKLFF	TGTGCCAGCTCACCAGCAGGGATATTGACTAATGAAAAACTGTTTTTT
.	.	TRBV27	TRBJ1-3	CASSLSRGNTIYF	TGTGCCAGCAGTTTATCGAGGGGAAACACCATATATTTT
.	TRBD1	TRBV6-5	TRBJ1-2	CASSYRDSYYGYTF	TGTGCCAGCAGTTATAGGGACAGCTATTATGGCTACACCTTC
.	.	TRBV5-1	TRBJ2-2	CASTPTGYTGELFF	TGCGCCAGCACACCTACAGGGTACACCGGGGAGCTGTTTTTT
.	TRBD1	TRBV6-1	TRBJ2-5	CASSVGTGGMETQYF	TGTGCCAGCAGTGTAGGGACAGGGGGCATGGAGACCCAGTACTTC
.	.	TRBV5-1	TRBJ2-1	CASSLAQGNEQFF	TGCGCCAGCAGCTTGGCTCAGGGCAATGAGCAGTTCTTC
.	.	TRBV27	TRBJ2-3	CASSLYEGEDTQYF	TGTGCCAGCAGTTTATATGAGGGGGAAGATACGCAGTATTTT
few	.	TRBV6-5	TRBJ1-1	CASTLNTEAFF	TGTGCCAGCACGTTGAACACTGAAGCTTTCTTT
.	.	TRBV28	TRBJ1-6	CASRSNSPLHF	TGTGCCAGCAGATCTAATTCCCCCCTCCACTTT
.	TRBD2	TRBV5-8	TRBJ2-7	CASSSEGLADEQYF	TGTGCCAGCAGCTCGGAGGGACTAGCTGACGAGCAGTACTTC
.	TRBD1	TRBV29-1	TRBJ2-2	CSVVGTGYTGELFF	TGCAGCGTTGTAGGGACAGGGTATACCGGGGAGCTGTTTTTT
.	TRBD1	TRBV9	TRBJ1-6	CASSPSGQGRSPLHF	TGTGCCAGCAGCCCGAGTGGACAGGGACGTTCACCCCTCCACTTT
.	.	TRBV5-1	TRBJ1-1	CASSPLGGPEEAFF	TGCGCCAGCAGCCCCCTGGGAGGACCCGAGGAAGCTTTCTTT
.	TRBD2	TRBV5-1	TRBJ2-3	CASNKVAGGSGADTQYF	TGCGCCAGCAATAAAGTAGCGGGGGGGTCGGGCGCAGATACGCAGTATTTT
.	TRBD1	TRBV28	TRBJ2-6	CASSSLGTGWSGANVLTF	TGTGCCAGCAGCTCTCTTGGGACAGGGTGGTCTGGGGCCAACGTCCTGACTTTC
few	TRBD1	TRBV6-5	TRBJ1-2	CASRIGQGIYGYTF	TGTGCCAGCAGGATAGGACAGGGCATCTATGGCTACACCTTC
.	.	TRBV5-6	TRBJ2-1	CASSSGVLHYNEQFF	TGTGCCAGCAGCTCGGGGGTTCTCCACTACAATGAGCAGTTCTTC
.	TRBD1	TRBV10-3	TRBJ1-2	CAISDQGGTNYGYTF	TGTGCCATCAGTGATCAGGGGGGAACTAACTATGGCTACACCTTC
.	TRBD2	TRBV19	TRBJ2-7	CASSTPGLATYEQYF	TGTGCCAGTAGCACTCCGGGACTAGCGACCTACGAGCAGTACTTC
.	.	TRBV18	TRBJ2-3	CASSPQGDPDTQYF	TGTGCCAGCTCACCACAGGGGGACCCAGATACGCAGTATTTT
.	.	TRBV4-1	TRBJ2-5	CASSQVVQRQETQYF	TGCGCCAGCAGCCAAGTAGTACAGAGACAAGAGACCCAGTACTTC
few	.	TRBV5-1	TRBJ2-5	CASSSFRVQETQYF	TGCGCCAGCAGTTCTTTCCGGGTCCAAGAGACCCAGTACTTC
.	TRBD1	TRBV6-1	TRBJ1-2	CASSEAETGVPNYGYTF	TGTGCCAGCAGTGAAGCGGAGACAGGGGTACCTAACTATGGCTACACCTTC
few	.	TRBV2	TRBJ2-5	CASNSDRQETQYF	TGTGCCAGCAATTCTGACAGGCAAGAGACCCAGTACTTC
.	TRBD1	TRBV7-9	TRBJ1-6	CASSLGGTGDSPLHF	TGTGCCAGCAGCTTAGGTGGGACAGGGGATTCACCCCTCCACTTT
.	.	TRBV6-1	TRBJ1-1	CASSLDRTTEAFF	TGTGCCAGCAGTCTCGACAGGACCACTGAAGCTTTCTTT
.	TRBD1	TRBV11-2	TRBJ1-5	CASSPQGGSGPQHF	TGTGCCAGCAGCCCTCAGGGGGGATCAGGGCCCCAGCATTTT
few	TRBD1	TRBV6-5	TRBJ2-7	CASRDRAYEQYF	TGTGCCAGCAGGGACAGGGCCTACGAGCAGTACTTC
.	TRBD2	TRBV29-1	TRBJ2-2	CSVETSGGGNTGELFF	TGCAGCGTTGAAACTAGCGGGGGGGGAAACACCGGGGAGCTGTTTTTT
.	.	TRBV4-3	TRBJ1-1	CASSQDPGVNTEAFF	TGCGCCAGCAGCCAAGATCCGGGGGTGAACACTGAAGCTTTCTTT
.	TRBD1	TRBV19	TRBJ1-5	CASSVDRAPAGNQPQHF	TGTGCCAGTAGTGTGGACAGGGCACCTGCGGGCAATCAGCCCCAGCATTTT
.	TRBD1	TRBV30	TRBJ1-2	CAWRGTGENYGYTF	TGTGCCTGGAGGGGGACAGGCGAGAACTATGGCTACACCTTC
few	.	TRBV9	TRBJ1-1	CASSVEPGLSTEAFF	TGTGCCAGCAGCGTAGAGCCGGGGTTGAGCACTGAAGCTTTCTTT
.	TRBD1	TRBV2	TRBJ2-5	CASNAGGIGETQYF	TGTGCCAGCAACGCAGGGGGAATAGGAGAGACCCAGTACTTC
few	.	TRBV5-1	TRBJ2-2	CASSLGLVGTGELFF	TGCGCCAGCAGCTTGGGCCTAGTCGGCACCGGGGAGCTGTTTTTT
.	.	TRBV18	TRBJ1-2	CASSPEGYGYTF	TGTGCCAGCTCACCAGAGGGTTACGGCTACACCTTC
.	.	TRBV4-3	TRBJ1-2	CASSQDLERDYGYTF	TGCGCCAGCAGCCAAGATCTCGAGAGAGACTATGGCTACACCTTC
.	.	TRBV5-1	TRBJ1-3	CASSGTGSGNTIYF	TGCGCCAGCAGCGGAACAGGGTCTGGAAACACCATATATTTT
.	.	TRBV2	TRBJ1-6	CASSVNSGNSPLHF	TGTGCCAGCAGTGTAAACAGCGGGAATTCACCCCTCCACTTT